Listed below are T cell receptor beta chains from one sample, sequenced in a study of lymphopenia after photon versus proton radiotherapy. The data were produced by immunoSEQ multiplex PCR, yet TCRdb's version contains in-frame clones alone and is incomplete. The sample lists about 14,000 clones, 82% seen once, with about 26% in the top ten. The sequenced sample was peripheral blood, obtained from a patient treated with photon-based radiotherapy. The receptors derive from a man aged 50 to 59 with gastric cancer. CDR3s include the opening cysteine and the closing phenylalanine or tryptophan. Each record gives: V gene, clone size, J gene, D gene, CDR3 DNA, CDR3 protein. A D gene is named only where the DNA matches it firmly. Clone size is stated in some rows and not others, as once, few, many or a class when expanded.

V gene: TRBV5-1
clone size: .
J gene: TRBJ2-7
D gene: .
CDR3 DNA: TGCGCCAGCAGCTTGGCTCCGACCTACGAGCAGTACTTC
CDR3 protein: CASSLAPTYEQYF

V gene: TRBV19
clone size: few
J gene: TRBJ1-2
D gene: .
CDR3 DNA: TGTGCCAGTAGCACAGCCACTTCCTATGGCTACACCTTC
CDR3 protein: CASSTATSYGYTF

V gene: TRBV19
clone size: .
J gene: TRBJ1-1
D gene: .
CDR3 DNA: TGTGCCAGTAGTATAACGGGGTTCCTGGGGACACCTCCACTGAACACTGAAGCTTTCTTT
CDR3 protein: CASSITGFLGTPPLNTEAFF

V gene: TRBV7-2
clone size: .
J gene: TRBJ2-5
D gene: .
CDR3 DNA: TGTGCCAGCAGCTTACTCCCGGGACGTCTTGAAGAGACCCAGTACTTC
CDR3 protein: CASSLLPGRLEETQYF

V gene: TRBV19
clone size: .
J gene: TRBJ1-2
D gene: .
CDR3 DNA: TGTGCCGTGGGTACAGGGTCCTGGGGCTACACCTTC
CDR3 protein: CAVGTGSWGYTF

V gene: TRBV6-1
clone size: .
J gene: TRBJ1-2
D gene: TRBD1
CDR3 DNA: TGTGCCAGCAGTGAACTATGGACAGGGCAAAGGCAAGGCTACACCTTC
CDR3 protein: CASSELWTGQRQGYTF

V gene: TRBV7-2
clone size: .
J gene: TRBJ1-6
D gene: .
CDR3 DNA: TGTGCCAGCAGCTTAGGAAGTAAAAATTCACCCCTCCACTTT
CDR3 protein: CASSLGSKNSPLHF

V gene: TRBV10-1
clone size: .
J gene: TRBJ2-5
D gene: TRBD2
CDR3 DNA: TGCGCCAGCAGTGAGAGGACTAGCGGGCAAGAGACCCAGTACTTC
CDR3 protein: CASSERTSGQETQYF

V gene: TRBV9
clone size: .
J gene: TRBJ1-3
D gene: .
CDR3 DNA: TGTGCCAGCAGCGTAGGGGACCGAAGCTTCTCTGGAAACACCATATATTTT
CDR3 protein: CASSVGDRSFSGNTIYF

V gene: TRBV6-1
clone size: .
J gene: TRBJ1-2
D gene: .
CDR3 DNA: TGTGCCAGCATAACGTGGGGGGTGCAGTATGGCTACACCTTC
CDR3 protein: CASITWGVQYGYTF

V gene: TRBV2
clone size: once
J gene: TRBJ1-2
D gene: TRBD1
CDR3 DNA: TGTGCCAGCACCCTGACAGGGGGCGGGTATGGCTACACCTTC
CDR3 protein: CASTLTGGGYGYTF

V gene: TRBV7-2
clone size: .
J gene: TRBJ1-4
D gene: TRBD1
CDR3 DNA: TGTGCCAGCAGCTTAGGGCCACAGGGGTCTGAAAAACTGTTTTTT
CDR3 protein: CASSLGPQGSEKLFF

V gene: TRBV7-2
clone size: once
J gene: TRBJ1-1
D gene: .
CDR3 DNA: TGTGCCAGCAGCTTTTATGCCAACACTGAAGCTTTCTTT
CDR3 protein: CASSFYANTEAFF

V gene: TRBV5-8
clone size: once
J gene: TRBJ2-3
D gene: .
CDR3 DNA: TGTGCCAGCAGCTTGGGTCTACAAGATACGCAGTATTTT
CDR3 protein: CASSLGLQDTQYF

V gene: TRBV4-1
clone size: .
J gene: TRBJ2-3
D gene: .
CDR3 DNA: TGCGCCAGCAGCCCAAACTTAGGAGTTGGAGATACGCAGTATTTT
CDR3 protein: CASSPNLGVGDTQYF

V gene: TRBV6-1
clone size: few
J gene: TRBJ1-2
D gene: TRBD1
CDR3 DNA: TGTGCCAGCAGTGTATCAGGGGGTTCAAGCTATGGCTACACCTTC
CDR3 protein: CASSVSGGSSYGYTF

V gene: TRBV30
clone size: .
J gene: TRBJ1-1
D gene: TRBD1
CDR3 DNA: TGTGCCTGGAGTTTGGGCGACAGGGGGCACACTGAAGCTTTCTTT
CDR3 protein: CAWSLGDRGHTEAFF

V gene: TRBV5-1
clone size: .
J gene: TRBJ2-3
D gene: TRBD1
CDR3 DNA: TGCGCCAGCAACTCCAGGACAGGGGGCACAGATACGCAGTATTTT
CDR3 protein: CASNSRTGGTDTQYF

V gene: TRBV4-1
clone size: .
J gene: TRBJ2-5
D gene: .
CDR3 DNA: TGCGCCAGCAGCCCAGAAGGGGAGGAGACCCAGTACTTC
CDR3 protein: CASSPEGEETQYF

V gene: TRBV7-6
clone size: .
J gene: TRBJ2-7
D gene: TRBD2
CDR3 DNA: TGTGCCAGCAGCTTAAGTCATTCGGGGGGCTACGAGCAGTACTTC
CDR3 protein: CASSLSHSGGYEQYF

V gene: TRBV10-3
clone size: once
J gene: TRBJ2-3
D gene: TRBD2
CDR3 DNA: TGTGCCATCAGCGTAGGCCCGAAGAATAGCGGGGGAACAGATACGCAGTATTTT
CDR3 protein: CAISVGPKNSGGTDTQYF

V gene: TRBV27
clone size: .
J gene: TRBJ2-6
D gene: .
CDR3 DNA: TGTGCCAGCCGTAGACAGCCCTCTGGGGCCAACGTCCTGACTTTC
CDR3 protein: CASRRQPSGANVLTF

V gene: TRBV5-5
clone size: .
J gene: TRBJ1-1
D gene: .
CDR3 DNA: TGTGCCAGCAGCTTGTGGGGAGGGACTCCCAAGAACACTGAAGCTTTCTTT
CDR3 protein: CASSLWGGTPKNTEAFF

V gene: TRBV12-5
clone size: once
J gene: TRBJ1-2
D gene: .
CDR3 DNA: TGTGCTAGTGGCCCCAATGGCTACACCTTC
CDR3 protein: CASGPNGYTF

V gene: TRBV21-1
clone size: .
J gene: TRBJ2-5
D gene: .
CDR3 DNA: TGTGCCAGCGTAACCCGACCATCAGGGGGGCCAGAAGAGACCCAGTACTTC
CDR3 protein: CASVTRPSGGPEETQYF

V gene: TRBV10-3
clone size: .
J gene: TRBJ2-1
D gene: .
CDR3 DNA: TGTGCCATCAGTGAGTCGGGCGTTGAGCAGTTCTTC
CDR3 protein: CAISESGVEQFF

V gene: TRBV5-4
clone size: .
J gene: TRBJ1-1
D gene: .
CDR3 DNA: TGTGCCAGCAGCTGGGACATGAACACTGAAGCTTTCTTT
CDR3 protein: CASSWDMNTEAFF

V gene: TRBV5-6
clone size: .
J gene: TRBJ1-3
D gene: .
CDR3 DNA: TGTGCCAGCAGCTTAGGGGAAACCCGCCTTTCTGGAAACACCATATATTTT
CDR3 protein: CASSLGETRLSGNTIYF

V gene: TRBV11-2
clone size: .
J gene: TRBJ2-7
D gene: TRBD2
CDR3 DNA: TGTGCCAGCAGCCCCTCGGGGGGGCAGACTAGGGAGCAGTACTTC
CDR3 protein: CASSPSGGQTREQYF

V gene: TRBV6-1
clone size: .
J gene: TRBJ1-1
D gene: TRBD1
CDR3 DNA: TGTGCCAGCAGTGAAGGGCGGACAGGGATGAACACTGAAGCTTTCTTT
CDR3 protein: CASSEGRTGMNTEAFF

V gene: TRBV30
clone size: .
J gene: TRBJ1-1
D gene: .
CDR3 DNA: TGTGCCTGGAAGCCAGGGCAGAACACTGAAGCTTTCTTT
CDR3 protein: CAWKPGQNTEAFF

V gene: TRBV11-2
clone size: .
J gene: TRBJ1-1
D gene: .
CDR3 DNA: TGTGCCAGCAGCTTCGGCGTAGGGCGATACACTGAAGCTTTCTTT
CDR3 protein: CASSFGVGRYTEAFF

V gene: TRBV25-1
clone size: medium-sized
J gene: TRBJ2-7
D gene: TRBD1
CDR3 DNA: TGTGCCAGCAGTGACCCCAGGGGGCGCGCATCGTACGAGCAGTACTTC
CDR3 protein: CASSDPRGRASYEQYF

V gene: TRBV19
clone size: once
J gene: TRBJ1-6
D gene: .
CDR3 DNA: TGTGCCAGTAGTATAAACAGTAAGCATTCACCCCTCCACTTT
CDR3 protein: CASSINSKHSPLHF

V gene: TRBV11-1
clone size: .
J gene: TRBJ1-2
D gene: .
CDR3 DNA: TGTGCCAGCACGAGGGAGGGCTATGGCTACACCTTC
CDR3 protein: CASTREGYGYTF